This TCR beta chain appears in the sequencing data of a study of CD8 T cells in Susac syndrome. CD8+ and CD4+ T cells taken from blood had their TCR beta sequenced. Patients with Susac syndrome met diagnostic criteria that were recently defined for definite or probable disease. Regarding this clonotype: The antigen is not known.

Random-hexamer reverse transcription was applied to about 0.45 to 1 ug RNA. The TCR beta CDR3 was amplified by immunoSEQ multiplex PCR across 54 Vbeta, 13 Jbeta. TCRdb re-called the immunoSEQ multiplex PCR reads with MiXCR, one entry per CDR3 protein. The sample lists 95,000 to 150,000 distinct CDR3 sequences; around 94% were seen once. Trimming removed 5 bases from V and 5 bases from J; junction bases left unmatched: 10. From germline, CDR1 is SEHNR and CDR2 FQNEAQ (reference sequence). The CDR3 consists of 15 residues. Findings and caveats of the study: The study recognized that its TCR sequencing and HLA analysis covered a relatively small number of individuals.

The chain combines TRBV7-9 with TRBJ2-7; 9 bases are shared with TRBD1. Sequenced material: CD8+ T cells from PBMCs. This TCR was recovered from a human donor with Susac syndrome. CDR3 in amino acids: CASSGLGQGWDEQYF. The CDR3 bases are TGTGCCAGCAGCGGATTGGGACAGGGATGGGACGAGCAGTACTTC.